Only a few counts were recorded for the clone carrying this T cell receptor (beta chain). The data derive from a study of OX40 agonist ivuxolimab in advanced cancers. Germline V gene sequence: CDR1 SGHVS, CDR2 FQNEAQ. The CDR3 runs 16 residues. The V and J ends lost 3 bases and 6 bases respectively, with 18 bases between them. The table came from immunoSEQ multiplex PCR; TCRdb's copy has only in-frame clones and leaves some out. The sample holds 73,000 or so clones, just over 85% seen once. V and J are TRBV7-8 and TRBJ1-5, with TRBD1 as a possible D gene (6 bases). The receptor comes from an adult with an advanced solid tumor such as melanoma, head and neck, liver or kidney cancer. The material was CD4+ or CD8+ T cells sorted from blood, obtained in a trial of the OX40 agonist ivuxolimab. CDR3 coding DNA: TGTGCCAGCAGCTTCCGAAATCGGGGGGCTGTTCAGCCCCAGCATTTT. Translation: CASSFRNRGAVQPQHF.